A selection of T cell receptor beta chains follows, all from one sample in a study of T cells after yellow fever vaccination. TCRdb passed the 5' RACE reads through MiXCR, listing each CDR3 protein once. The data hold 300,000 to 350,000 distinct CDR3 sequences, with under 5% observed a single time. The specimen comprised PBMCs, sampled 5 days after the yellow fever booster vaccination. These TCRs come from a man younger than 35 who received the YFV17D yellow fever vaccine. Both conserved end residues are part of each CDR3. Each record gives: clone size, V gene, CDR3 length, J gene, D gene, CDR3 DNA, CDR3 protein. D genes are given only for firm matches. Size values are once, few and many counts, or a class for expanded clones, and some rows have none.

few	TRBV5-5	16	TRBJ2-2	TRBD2	TGTGCCAGCAGCTTCGGGCTAGCGGGAGTCACCGGGGAGCTGTTTTTT	CASSFGLAGVTGELFF
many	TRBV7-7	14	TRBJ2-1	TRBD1	TGTGCTAGCAGCTTAAACAGGGGTAACGGTGAGCAGTTCTTC	CASSLNRGNGEQFF
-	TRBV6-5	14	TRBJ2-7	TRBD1	TGTGCCAGCAGTTACTCGGGACAGCCCTACGAGCAGTACTTC	CASSYSGQPYEQYF
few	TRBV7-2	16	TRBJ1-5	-	TGTGCCAGCAGCTTAGTGGGCGGGGTGGTCAATCAGCCCCAGCATTTT	CASSLVGGVVNQPQHF
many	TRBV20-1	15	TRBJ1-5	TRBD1	TGCAGTGCTAGAAAACCGGGACAGGGAAATCAGCCCCAGCATTTT	CSARKPGQGNQPQHF
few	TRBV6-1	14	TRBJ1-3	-	TGTGCCAGCAGTGAACAGGGATCGAGAAACACCATATATTTT	CASSEQGSRNTIYF
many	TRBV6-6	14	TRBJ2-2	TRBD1	TGTGCCAGCAGCCGACAGGGTCCCACCGGGGAGCTGTTTTTT	CASSRQGPTGELFF
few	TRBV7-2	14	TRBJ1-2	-	TGTGCCAGCAGCTTAACTGCGGGGCACTATGGCTACACCTTC	CASSLTAGHYGYTF
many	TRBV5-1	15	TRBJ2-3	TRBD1	TGCGCCAGCAGCTTGGAGCCAGGGGGCCTGGATACGCAGTATTTT	CASSLEPGGLDTQYF
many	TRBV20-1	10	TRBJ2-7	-	TGCAGTGCCCAGGACTACGAGCAGTACTTC	CSAQDYEQYF
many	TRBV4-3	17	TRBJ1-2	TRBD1	TGCGCCAGCAGCCAACTCCTGGACAGGGGGCAAGAGTATGGCTACACCTTC	CASSQLLDRGQEYGYTF
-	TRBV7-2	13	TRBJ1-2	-	TGTGCCAGCAGCTTAGGGGCCAAACCTGGCTACACCTTC	CASSLGAKPGYTF
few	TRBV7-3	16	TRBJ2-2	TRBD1	TGTGCCAGCAGCTTAATGGGGACAGGGATCCCCGGGGAGCTGTTTTTT	CASSLMGTGIPGELFF
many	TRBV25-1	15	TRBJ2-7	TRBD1	TGTGCCAGCAGTGATCATGGGGACAGGGCCTACGAGCAGTACTTC	CASSDHGDRAYEQYF
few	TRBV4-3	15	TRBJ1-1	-	TGCGCCAGCAGCCAAGATTCGGCAGTGAACACTGAAGCTTTCTTT	CASSQDSAVNTEAFF
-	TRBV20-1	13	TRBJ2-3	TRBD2	TGCAGTGCTAGTAGCGGGGGGGAGGATACGCAGTATTTT	CSASSGGEDTQYF
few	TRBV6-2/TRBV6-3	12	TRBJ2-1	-	TGTGCCAGCAGATGGTTCGGCAATGAGCAGTTCTTC	CASRWFGNEQFF
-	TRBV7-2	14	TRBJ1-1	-	TGTGCCAGCAGCTTGACGGTCCTCCCCCAGGACGCTTTCTTT	CASSLTVLPQDAFF
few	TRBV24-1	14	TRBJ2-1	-	TGTGCCACCAGTGATTGGAGCCAGACTAATGAGCAGTTCTTC	CATSDWSQTNEQFF
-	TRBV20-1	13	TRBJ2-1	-	TGCAGTGCCAGGGCCCAACCCTACAATGAGCAGTTCTTC	CSARAQPYNEQFF
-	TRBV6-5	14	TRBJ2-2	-	TGTGCCAGCAGCCCACAAATTTCTGGCGGGGAGCTGTTTTTT	CASSPQISGGELFF
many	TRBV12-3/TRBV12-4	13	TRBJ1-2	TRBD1	TGTGCCAGCAGTTACAGGGGGGGGTATGGCTACACCTTC	CASSYRGGYGYTF
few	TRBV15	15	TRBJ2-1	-	TGTGCCACCAGCAGAGATTACCTGGGTACGAGAGAGCAGTTCTTC	CATSRDYLGTREQFF
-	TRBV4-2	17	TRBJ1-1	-	TGTGCCAGCAGCCACCCACCGACATTAGGTAGTAACACTGAAGCTTTCTTT	CASSHPPTLGSNTEAFF
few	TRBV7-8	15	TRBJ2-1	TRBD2	TGTGCCAGCAGCTTAGATCCTACTAGCGGGAATGAGCAGTTCTTC	CASSLDPTSGNEQFF
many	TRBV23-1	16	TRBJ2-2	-	TGCGCCAGCACCATTCGGCAGGGGACGAACACCGGGGAGCTGTTTTTT	CASTIRQGTNTGELFF
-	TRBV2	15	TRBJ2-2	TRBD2	TGTGCCAGCAGCGTCCCGAGCGGGGGCACCGGGGAGCTGTTTTTT	CASSVPSGGTGELFF
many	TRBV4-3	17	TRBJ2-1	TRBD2	TGCGCCAGCAGCCGGTATCCTAGCGGGGGACGATACAATGAGCAGTTCTTC	CASSRYPSGGRYNEQFF
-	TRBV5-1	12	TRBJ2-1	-	TGCGCCAGCACCATAGGGGGGAATGAGCAGTTCTTC	CASTIGGNEQFF
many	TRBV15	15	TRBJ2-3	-	TGTGCCACCAGCGGCCGAGACAGCCGCACAGATACGCAGTATTTT	CATSGRDSRTDTQYF
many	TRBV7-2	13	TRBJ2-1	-	TGTGCCAGCAGCTGGGCCCTCTACAATGAGCAGTTCTTC	CASSWALYNEQFF
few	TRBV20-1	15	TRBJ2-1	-	TGCAGTGCTAGACCAGGGACGCCCGGATACAATGAGCAGTTCTTC	CSARPGTPGYNEQFF
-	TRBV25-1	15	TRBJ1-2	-	TGTGCCAGCAGTGACCCCGGTCCAGCCACCTATGGCTACACCTTC	CASSDPGPATYGYTF
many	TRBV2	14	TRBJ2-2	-	TGTGCCACCCGGGGTGACTTCAACACCGGGGAGCTGTTTTTT	CATRGDFNTGELFF
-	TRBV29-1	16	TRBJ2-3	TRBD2	TGCAGCGTTCGACTAGCGGGGGGGCGAAGTCCAGATACGCAGTATTTT	CSVRLAGGRSPDTQYF
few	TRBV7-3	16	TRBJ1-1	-	TGTGCCAGCAGCGATTTCCCTCCGCAGGGCGGCACTGAAGCTTTCTTT	CASSDFPPQGGTEAFF
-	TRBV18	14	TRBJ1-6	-	TGTGCCAGCTCACCCCGGACCCGAGATTCACCCCTCCACTTT	CASSPRTRDSPLHF
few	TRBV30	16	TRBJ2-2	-	TGTGCCTGGAGTCCTTTGGGAGCCGCGAACACCGGGGAGCTGTTTTTT	CAWSPLGAANTGELFF
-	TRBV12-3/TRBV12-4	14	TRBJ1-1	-	TGTGCCAGCAGTTTTAGGGTGGGGAACACTGAAGCTTTCTTT	CASSFRVGNTEAFF
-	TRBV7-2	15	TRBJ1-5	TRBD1	TGTGCCAGCAGCCCACAGGGGGCTAACAATCAGCCCCAGCATTTT	CASSPQGANNQPQHF
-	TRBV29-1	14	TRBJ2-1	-	TGCAGCGTTGAACCCCAGGGACGGAACAATGGGCAGTTCTTC	CSVEPQGRNNGQFF
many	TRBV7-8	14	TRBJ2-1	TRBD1	TGTGCCAGCAGCCTGGGGACAGTAGACAATGAGCAGTTCTTC	CASSLGTVDNEQFF
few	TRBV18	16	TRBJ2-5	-	TGTGCCAGCTCACCATATGGCCGAACTAAACAAGAGACCCAGTACTTC	CASSPYGRTKQETQYF
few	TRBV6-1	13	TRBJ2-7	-	TGTGCCAGCAGTGGGGCGGGTTACTACGAGCAGTACTTC	CASSGAGYYEQYF
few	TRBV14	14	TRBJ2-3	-	TGTGCCGAACGGAGGACAGAGGATACAGATACGCAGTATTTT	CAERRTEDTDTQYF
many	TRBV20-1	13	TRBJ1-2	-	TGCAGTGCTAGAGAAGGGGAGGTTTCTGGCTACACCTTC	CSAREGEVSGYTF